This T cell receptor beta chain was retrieved from a study of blood T cell repertoires in COVID-19. Turning to the study itself: COVID-19 samples collected from the United States, Italy and Spain covered acute and convalescent phases.

V lost 10 bases to trimming and J lost 2 bases; unmatched junction nucleotides: 9. Germline V gene data show CDR1 as SNHLY and CDR2 as FYNNEI. The CDR3 extends over 14 amino acids. Per the authors' pipeline: Reference gene primer amplification in the assay estimated nucleated cell counts. Here immunoSEQ multiplex PCR was the method, and the copy in TCRdb shows in-frame clones only, minus some. V, J and clone size were drawn from that table, and D and trimming were deduced from the DNA. In the table there are around 200,000 clones, roughly 80% of which are singletons. Sequencing was carried out using peripheral blood. The chain is built from TRBV2 and TRBJ2-7; 9 bases are shared with TRBD2. The TCR was taken from a human donor with acute or convalescent COVID-19. The donor label of this sample is uncertain. CDR3 loop: CATASSGGPYEQYF. CDR3 coding DNA: TGTGCCACCGCGAGTAGCGGGGGACCCTACGAGCAGTACTTC.